This T cell receptor (beta chain) was identified during a study of T cell repertoires in cytomegalovirus infection (dated by TCRdb to about 2019). At the level of the whole study: Peptide stimulations targeted recently identified HLA-C-restricted CMV epitopes, whose presentation resists viral immunomodulation, together with well-studied HLA-B-restricted epitopes. Donor HLA type was relevant to the analysis, as public TCR beta signatures indicated carriage of CMV infection together with the matching HLA type.

V trim: 5 bases; J trim: 6 bases; unmatched bases: 16. CDR1 is given as SNHLY and CDR2 as FYNNEI, both from the germline V gene. The CDR3 covers 18 residues, taking in both the cysteine and the phenylalanine. Just the 54-base CDR3 DNA is kept, in frame starting at base 1. This specimen's treatment or condition label, per the study, means: in vitro stimulation with specific CMV peptide epitopes to enrich CMV-specific T cells. TCRdb lists the instrument as Illumina HiSeq 1500. The public reads were reanalyzed by TCRdb: fastp trimming at Q25, MiXCR alignment, in-frame beta chains only. One record per CDR3 amino acid sequence lists the most common genes and DNA. Within this sample are 550,000 to 850,000 distinct CDR3 sequences, with 33% of them counted one time only. The ten top clones hold about 20% of the sample. A note on this clonotype: What antigen it recognizes has not been identified. Qualities for individual bases were not recorded, and no much larger clone is one base off.

Findings and caveats that apply to the study as a whole: The ex vivo response was dominated by HLA-C-restricted CMV-specific TCR beta clonotypes, which also provided the single most frequent clonotype in two of eight donors. Carriers of CMV infection plus the relevant HLA type were discriminated by the cumulative frequency of public TCR beta family members in the study cohort and in an independent approximately 360-donor cohort.

Sequencing used cultured PBMCs, obtained from culture after CMV antigen stimulation. This receptor was identified in a human donor in good health (CMV status not recorded). Some clones in this sample may be carry-over from other donors' samples. The sequence joins TRBV2 to TRBJ2-3, with 11 central nucleotides matching TRBD2. The nucleotides are TGTGCCAGCAGTCCTACCAGCACTAGCGGGGGACTCGGGGATACGCAGTATTTT. Translated, it gives CASSPTSTSGGLGDTQYF.